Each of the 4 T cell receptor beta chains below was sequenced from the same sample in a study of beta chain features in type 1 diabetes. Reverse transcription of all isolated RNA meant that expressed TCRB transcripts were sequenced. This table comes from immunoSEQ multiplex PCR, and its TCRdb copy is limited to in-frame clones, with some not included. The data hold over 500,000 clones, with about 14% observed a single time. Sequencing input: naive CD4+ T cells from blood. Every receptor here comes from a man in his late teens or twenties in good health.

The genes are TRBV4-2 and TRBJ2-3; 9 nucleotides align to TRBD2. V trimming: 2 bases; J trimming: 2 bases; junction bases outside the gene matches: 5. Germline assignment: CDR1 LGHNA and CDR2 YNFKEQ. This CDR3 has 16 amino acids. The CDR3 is CASSQRLADNTDTQYF. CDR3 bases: TGTGCCAGCAGCCAAAGACTAGCGGACAACACAGATACGCAGTATTTT.

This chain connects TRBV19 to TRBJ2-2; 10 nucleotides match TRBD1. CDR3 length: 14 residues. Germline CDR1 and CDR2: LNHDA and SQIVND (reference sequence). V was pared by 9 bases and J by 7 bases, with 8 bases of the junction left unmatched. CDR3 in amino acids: CASRPGQGNGELFF. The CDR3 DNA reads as TGTGCCAGCCGTCCGGGACAGGGGAACGGGGAGCTGTTTTTT.

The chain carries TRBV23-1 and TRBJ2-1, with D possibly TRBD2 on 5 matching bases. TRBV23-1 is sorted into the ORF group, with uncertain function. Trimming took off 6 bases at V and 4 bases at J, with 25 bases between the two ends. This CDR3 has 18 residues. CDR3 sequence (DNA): TGCGCCAGCAGCCGAACCGTAGCGACACCAAATAAATACAATGAGCAGTTCTTC. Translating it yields CASSRTVATPNKYNEQFF.

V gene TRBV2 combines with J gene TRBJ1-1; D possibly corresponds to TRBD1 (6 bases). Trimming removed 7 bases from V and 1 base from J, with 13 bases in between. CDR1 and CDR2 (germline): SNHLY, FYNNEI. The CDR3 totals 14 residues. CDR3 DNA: TGTGCCAGCAAGGGTGCCAGGGGGAACACTGAAGCTTTCTTT. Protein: CASKGARGNTEAFF.